Following are 25 T cell receptor beta chains from one sample sequenced in a study of T cells after somatic rescue of genetic block. Using immunoSEQ multiplex PCR, the repertoire was profiled, and TCRdb retains in-frame clones only, with some absent. The sample has tens of thousands of clones, over 80% seen once. The sample was peripheral blood mononuclear cells (PBMCs). The source of these receptors is a woman aged 18-29 years.

This rearrangement joins TRBV27 to TRBJ2-7; 9 bases match TRBD1. Germline V gene data show CDR1 as MNHEY and CDR2 as SMNVEV (reference sequence). Trimming at V came to 3 bases and at J to 3 bases, leaving 12 bases not matched to a gene. This CDR3 has 17 amino acids. The CDR3 DNA reads TGTGCCAGCAGTTTTCTTTCCGGGACAGGGACTCTCTACGAGCAGTACTTC. Its translation: CASSFLSGTGTLYEQYF.

Concerning this clone itself: A much more abundant neighbour one base away suggests this may be a read error. This likely comes from a read error, as the CDR3 has no conserved phenylalanine or tryptophan at its end. The chain carries TRBV6-1 and TRBJ2-7; either TRBD1 or TRBD2 may fit D (6 bases each). Germline V gene lookup returns CDR1 MNHNS and CDR2 SASEGT. Trimming left V 7 bases short and J 5 bases short, with 15 bases between. The CDR3 consists of 13 residues. CDR3 coding DNA: TGTGCCAGCACCCCAGGGGAGGCGGACGAGCAGTACCTC. The encoded protein is CASTPGEADEQYL.

A note on this clone: This specimen includes other DNA sequences encoding the same CDR3. The chain employs TRBV19 and TRBJ2-1, with a possible D match to TRBD2 (6 bases). Trimming pared 3 bases from V and 0 bases from J, leaving 9 bases between. The germline V gene has CDR1 LNHDA and CDR2 SQIVND (reference sequence). There are 15 residues in the CDR3. CDR3: CASSISGSSYNEQFF. In DNA form, the CDR3 reads TGTGCCAGTAGTATTTCCGGGAGCTCCTACAATGAGCAGTTCTTC. The whole variable domain, filled in from reference TRBV19 and TRBJ2-1, reads DGGITQSPKYLFRKEGQNVTLSCEQNLNHDAMYWYRQDPGQGLRLIYYSQIVNDFQKGDIAEGYSVSREKKESFPLTVTSAQKNPTAFYLCASSISGSSYNEQFFGPGTRLTVL.

The V and J genes are TRBV29-1 and TRBJ1-4; 8 bases line up with TRBD1. This CDR3 has 13 amino acids. CDR1 SQVTM and CDR2 ANQGSEA come from the germline V gene. J lost 8 bases, V lost 7 bases, and 9 bases had no gene match. The CDR3: CSGTGTGREKLFF. CDR3 nucleotide sequence: TGCAGCGGAACCGGGACAGGAAGAGAAAAACTGTTTTTT.

V is TRBV5-6 and J is TRBJ2-2, with 13 bases aligning to TRBD2. The CDR3 runs 18 residues. CDR1 SGHDT and CDR2 YYEEEE come from the germline V gene. Trimming at V came to 4 bases and at J to 3 bases, leaving 9 bases not matched to a gene. CDR3 coding DNA: TGTGCCAGCAGCGGGGGACTAGCGGGGCCTAGGGACACCGGGGAGCTGTTTTTT. Protein: CASSGGLAGPRDTGELFF.

V gene TRBV7-9 combines with J gene TRBJ2-7; D not certain. CDR3 length: 15 amino acids. Germline V gene sequence: CDR1 SEHNR, CDR2 FQNEAQ (reference sequence). The V gene lost 4 bases and the J gene lost 1 base, with 14 bases spanning the gap. The CDR3 DNA is TGTGCCAGCAGCTCACCGGCCTCGACTTCCTACGAGCAGTACTTC. Protein product: CASSSPASTSYEQYF.

The V gene is TRBV4-2, the J gene TRBJ2-1; the D gene is possibly TRBD2 (6 bases). Germline CDR1 and CDR2: LGHNA and YNFKEQ. The CDR3 runs 17 residues. V was trimmed by 0 bases and J by 0 bases, leaving 12 bases between them. CDR3: CASSQEPDGSSYNEQFF. The CDR3, as DNA: TGTGCCAGCAGCCAAGAGCCGGACGGGAGCTCCTACAATGAGCAGTTCTTC.

The chain has TRBV27 and TRBJ1-1; tentative D call: TRBD1 (6 bases). Germline CDR1 is MNHEY and CDR2 is SMNVEV (reference sequence). V lost 6 bases and J lost 6, with 20 bases in between. The CDR3 is 15 residues long. The CDR3 region has the DNA TGTGCCAGCAGCTTTAAAGGGGGGGGGTCGGCTGAAGCTTTCTTT. Protein sequence: CASSFKGGGSAEAFF.

The chain couples TRBV19 to TRBJ1-2; D is perhaps TRBD1 (5 bases). From germline, CDR1 is LNHDA and CDR2 SQIVND (reference sequence). Trimming shortened V by 2 bases and J by 7 bases, and 14 bases separated the two germline ends. The CDR3 has 14 amino acids. The CDR3 here is CASSITGTESGYTF. CDR3 sequence (DNA): TGTGCCAGTAGTATAACCGGGACGGAGTCTGGCTACACCTTC.

Only one count was recorded for this clone. The J gene is TRBJ2-1, the V gene TRBV6-5; D may be TRBD2 (5 bases). The CDR3 runs 16 residues. Germline V gene data show CDR1 as MNHEY and CDR2 as SVGAGI. The V gene lost 2 bases and the J gene lost 4 bases, with 15 bases spanning the gap. The CDR3 sequence is CASSYLRELGYNEQFF. The CDR3 nucleotides read TGTGCCAGCAGTTACCTCCGTGAACTAGGATACAATGAGCAGTTCTTC.

The CDR3 region has the DNA TGTGCCAGCAGCCAGGGGGGGGCTAGCAACTACGAGCAGTACTTC. Translated, it gives CASSQGGASNYEQYF. The J gene is TRBJ2-7, the V gene TRBV11-3; D may be TRBD1 or TRBD2 (7 bases each). V was clipped by 5 bases and J by 3 bases, with 17 bases between them. Germline V CDR1 and CDR2: SGHNT, YENEEA. This CDR3 comprises 15 residues.

The chain carries TRBV7-9 and TRBJ1-2; no clear D gene. V was trimmed by 5 bases and J by 6 bases, leaving 13 bases between them. Looked up from germline, CDR1 is SEHNR and CDR2 is FQNEAQ (reference sequence). This CDR3 is built from 13 residues. The CDR3 reads CASSPTNSDGYTF. The DNA for the CDR3 is TGTGCCAGCAGCCCCACGAACTCCGATGGCTACACCTTC.

This clone came up once. Sequence at one end of the junction differs from germline and may be a read error. The chain combines TRBV4-3 with TRBJ2-3; 8 bases align to TRBD1. The CDR3 contains 13 residues. The germline V gene encodes CDR1 LGHNA and CDR2 YSLEER. This CDR3 reads CASSQDGTGQPIF. The DNA for the CDR3 is TGCGCCAGCAGCCAGGACGGGACAGGTCAACCGATTTTT.

The V call is TRBV9, the J call TRBJ1-6; the match to TRBD1 covers 7 bases. CDR3 length equals 14 residues. Germline values: CDR1 SGDLS, CDR2 YYNGEE. The V segment lost 3 bases and the J segment 4 bases; nucleotides outside the gene matches: 1. CDR3 protein: CASSEQGYNSPLHF. CDR3 coding DNA: TGTGCCAGCAGCGAACAGGGGTATAATTCACCCCTCCACTTT.

The rearrangement uses TRBV19 and TRBJ2-5, with no clear D. The CDR3 totals 13 residues. CDR1 is LNHDA and CDR2 is SQIVND in the germline V gene (reference sequence). With 3 bases removed from V and 5 bases from J, the gap between germline ends came to 10 bases. The CDR3 protein is CASSILVRETQYF. The CDR3 nucleotides are TGTGCCAGTAGTATCCTCGTCCGGGAGACCCAGTACTTC.

The chain is built from TRBV6-5 and TRBJ2-5, with D unresolved. The V gene's germline CDR1 is MNHEY and CDR2 SVGAGI. The V and J ends lost 2 bases and 5 bases respectively, with 3 bases between them. The CDR3 consists of 11 residues. The CDR3 spells CASSYRETQYF. The DNA for the CDR3 is TGTGCCAGCAGTTACCGGGAGACCCAGTACTTC.

The chain joins TRBV4-1 to TRBJ1-5; unclear D gene. Trimming took 0 bases from V and 6 from J, leaving 9 bases between them. CDR1 is MGHRA, CDR2 YSYEKL, per germline. The CDR3 runs 14 residues. The CDR3 DNA reads as TGCGCCAGCAGCCAAGAAGGTACCTCTCAGCCCCAGCATTTT. It is translated as CASSQEGTSQPQHF.

J is TRBJ1-1 and V is TRBV5-1; TRBD1 aligns across 9 bases. Losses at the gene ends were 0 bases for V and 10 bases for J; bases not matched to a gene: 10. Germline assignment: CDR1 SGHRS and CDR2 YFSETQ. The length of the CDR3 is 15 residues. DNA for the CDR3: TGCGCCAGCAGCTTGGCGGCGGACAGGGGATTGGTAGCTTTCTTT. Protein sequence: CASSLAADRGLVAFF. Based on the CDR3 plus reference TRBV5-1 and TRBJ1-1, the full variable domain is KAGVTQTPRYLIKTRGQQVTLSCSPISGHRSVSWYQQTPGQGLQFLFEYFSETQRNKGNFPGRFSGRQFSNSRSEMNVSTLELGDSALYLCASSLAADRGLVAFFGQGTRLTVV.

This clone was seen more than once but under ten times. The chain links TRBV18 to TRBJ1-3, with no clear D. The length of the CDR3 is 15 residues. Germline CDR1 and CDR2: KGHSH and LQKENI. The ends were cut back, 2 bases at V and 0 bases at J, with 8 bases in the middle. Written as DNA, the CDR3 is TGTGCCAGCTCACCAAACAAGATCTCTGGAAACACCATATATTTT. Translation gives CASSPNKISGNTIYF. Using reference TRBV18 and TRBJ1-3 for the parts outside the CDR3, the full variable domain is NAGVMQNPRHLVRRRGQEARLRCSPMKGHSHVYWYRQLPEEGLKFMVYLQKENIIDESGMPKERFSAEFPKEGPSILRIQQVVRGDSAAYFCASSPNKISGNTIYFGEGSWLTVV.

The J gene is TRBJ2-5, the V gene TRBV7-9; either TRBD1 or TRBD2 may supply D (5 bases each). CDR3 length: 14 residues. V lost 5 bases and J lost 2, with 12 bases in between. Per the germline V gene, CDR1 is SEHNR and CDR2 is FQNEAQ (reference sequence). The CDR3: CASSDRDLQETQYF. The CDR3 nucleotides read TGTGCCAGCAGCGACCGGGACCTGCAAGAGACCCAGTACTTC.

V usage is TRBV6-5 and J usage is TRBJ2-1; D remains ambiguous. This CDR3 has 15 residues. Germline V gene lookup returns CDR1 MNHEY and CDR2 SVGAGI. Trimming took 6 bases from V and 2 from J, leaving 14 bases between them. For the CDR3, the DNA is TGTGCCAGCAGGAGAGACGGACCTACCTACAATGAGCAGTTCTTC. This sequence encodes CASRRDGPTYNEQFF.

The gene calls are TRBV7-3 and TRBJ1-1; D is unresolved. The CDR3 contains 13 residues. CDR1 is SGHTA, CDR2 FQGTGA, per germline. V lost 4 bases and J 0 bases, leaving 6 bases between the germline ends. The CDR3 loop reads CASSSSMNTEAFF. CDR3 DNA: TGTGCCAGCAGCTCCTCCATGAACACTGAAGCTTTCTTT.

V is TRBV7-3 and J is TRBJ2-2, with TRBD2 as a possible D gene (5 bases). This CDR3 spans 15 amino acids. Per germline, CDR1 SGHTA and CDR2 FQGTGA. With 0 bases removed from V and 6 bases from J, the gap between germline ends came to 11 bases. The CDR3 loop is CASSLTRAVAGELFF. In nucleotides, the CDR3 is TGTGCCAGCAGCTTAACGAGGGCCGTGGCCGGGGAGCTGTTTTTT.

The chain uses TRBV5-1 and TRBJ2-6; D not certain. V was pared by 2 bases and J by 4 bases, with 7 bases between. Germline CDR1 and CDR2: SGHRS and YFSETQ. The CDR3 is 14 amino acids. Here the CDR3 reads CASSLATGANVLTF. In DNA form, the CDR3 reads TGCGCCAGCAGCTTAGCCACAGGGGCCAACGTCCTGACTTTC.

This chain links TRBV7-2 with TRBJ1-5; 7 bases are shared with TRBD1. With V trimmed by 7 bases and J by 7 bases, 10 bases remained unmatched. This CDR3 region has 14 residues. Germline lookup yields CDR1 SGHTA and CDR2 FQGNSA. The CDR3 spells CASTDRVGGQPQHF. In DNA form, the CDR3 reads TGTGCCAGCACCGACAGGGTGGGTGGACAGCCCCAGCATTTT.